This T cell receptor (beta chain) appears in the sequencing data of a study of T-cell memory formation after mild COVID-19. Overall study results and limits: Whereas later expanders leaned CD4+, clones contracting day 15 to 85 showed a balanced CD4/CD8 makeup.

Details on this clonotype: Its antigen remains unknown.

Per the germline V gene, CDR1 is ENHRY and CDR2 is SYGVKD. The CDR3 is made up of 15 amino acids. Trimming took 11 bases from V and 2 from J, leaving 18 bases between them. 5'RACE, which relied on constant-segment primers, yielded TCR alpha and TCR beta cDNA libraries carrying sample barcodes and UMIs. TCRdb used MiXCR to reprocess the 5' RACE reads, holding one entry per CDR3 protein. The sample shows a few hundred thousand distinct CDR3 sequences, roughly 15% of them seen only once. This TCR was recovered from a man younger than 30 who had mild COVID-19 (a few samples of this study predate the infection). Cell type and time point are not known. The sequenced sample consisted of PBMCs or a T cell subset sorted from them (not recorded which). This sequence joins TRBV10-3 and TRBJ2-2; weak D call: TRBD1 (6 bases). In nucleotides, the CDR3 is TGTGCCGTAAACTCGCAGGGGTCTAACACCGGGGAGCTGTTTTTT. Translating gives CAVNSQGSNTGELFF.